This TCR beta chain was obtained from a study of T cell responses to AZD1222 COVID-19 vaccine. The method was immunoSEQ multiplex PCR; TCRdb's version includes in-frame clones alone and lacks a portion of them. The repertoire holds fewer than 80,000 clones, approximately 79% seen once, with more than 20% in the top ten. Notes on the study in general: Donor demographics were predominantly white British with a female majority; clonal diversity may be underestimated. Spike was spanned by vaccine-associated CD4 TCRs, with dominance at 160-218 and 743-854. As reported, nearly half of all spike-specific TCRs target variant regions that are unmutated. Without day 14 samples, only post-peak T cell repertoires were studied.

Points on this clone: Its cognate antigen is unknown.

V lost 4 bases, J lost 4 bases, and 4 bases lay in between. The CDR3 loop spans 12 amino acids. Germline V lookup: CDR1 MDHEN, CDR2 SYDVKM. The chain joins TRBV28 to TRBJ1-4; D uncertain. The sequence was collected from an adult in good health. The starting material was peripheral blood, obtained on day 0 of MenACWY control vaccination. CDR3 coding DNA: TGTGCCAGCAGTTCCCTTAATGAAAAACTGTTTTTT. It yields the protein CASSSLNEKLFF.